This entry describes one TCR beta chain. Other DNA sequences in the sample encode the same CDR3. Germline V lookup: CDR1 KGHSH, CDR2 LQKENI. The CDR3 consists of 14 residues. V was trimmed by 0 bases and J by 6 bases, leaving 11 bases between them. These data originate in a study of T cell responses to AZD1222 COVID-19 vaccine. Profiling relied on immunoSEQ multiplex PCR, and the TCRdb table lists in-frame clones only, not all of them. The sample holds tens of thousands of clones, more than 80% seen once. The rearrangement joins TRBV18 to TRBJ1-1; D not resolved. Sequencing was performed on peripheral blood, taken on day 0 of AZD1222 vaccination. The sequence was obtained from an adult in good health. The DNA for the CDR3 is TGTGCCAGCTCACCACCCGGGCGCCTAGCTGAAGCTTTCTTT. Translating gives CASSPPGRLAEAFF.